This TCR beta chain comes out of a study of beta chain features in type 1 diabetes. Overall study: Patients were similar to healthy donors in age and gender (as well as in cell yields).

Since all of the isolated RNA was reverse transcribed, expressed TCRB transcripts were what got sequenced. Libraries were prepared by immunoSEQ multiplex PCR; TCRdb keeps only in-frame clonotypes and omits some of them. Of about 650,000 clones in the sample, roughly an eighth were seen once. Regarding the study as a whole: Insertions at VDJ junctions were less frequent in type 1 diabetes patients. These patients also deleted more nucleotides at the same junctions. Moderate but significant shortening of TCRB CDR3s was recorded in all four CD4+ subsets from Type 1 diabetes patients. Patients and controls would share equally any PCR tilt toward shorter templates.

CDR3 length: 15 residues. Per the germline V gene, CDR1 is MNHNY and CDR2 is SVGAGI (reference sequence). V lost 6 bases, J lost 2 bases, and 17 bases lay in between. Note on this clone: No antigen is known for it.

The sample comprised naive CD4+ T cells from blood. This chain joins TRBV6-6 and TRBJ2-7; weak D call: TRBD2 (5 bases). The TCR sequence derives from a man aged 30 to 39 with type 1 diabetes. CDR3 amino acids: CASRIVRGSTYEQYF. The CDR3, as DNA: TGTGCCAGCAGGATCGTCCGGGGATCTACCTACGAGCAGTACTTC.